This TCR beta chain was recorded in a study of blood T cell repertoires in COVID-19. The overall study: Whether acute or convalescent, the COVID-19 samples came from the United States, Italy and Spain.

V shed 3 bases and J 4 bases; nucleotides not matched to a gene: 4. CDR1 and CDR2 from the germline V gene are SGHDT and YYEEEE. The CDR3 runs to 14 residues. Sequencing used immunoSEQ multiplex PCR; TCRdb keeps in-frame clones, though not all of them. This table has tens of thousands of clones, around 85% appearing once. The sequence was obtained from a woman aged 80 or older with active or convalescent COVID-19. The sequenced sample consisted of peripheral blood. This chain uses TRBV5-6 with TRBJ2-7; 10 bases fit TRBD1. The CDR3 DNA follows: TGTGCCAGCAGCTCCGGGACAGGGGCTTACGAGCAGTACTTC. Protein: CASSSGTGAYEQYF.